Given below is one T cell receptor beta chain in context. This sample is drawn from a study of blood T cell repertoires in COVID-19. The wider study: The origin of the acute and convalescent COVID-19 samples was the United States, Italy and Spain.

V was cut by 3 bases and J by 6 bases, with 12 bases left in between. CDR1 is SGHTA and CDR2 is FQGNSA in the germline V gene. The CDR3 runs 14 residues. The cohort comprised adults aged 18 to 89 years residing in about two dozen US areas. Participants were placed into cohorts based on the clinical history they reported. Profiling relied on immunoSEQ multiplex PCR, and the TCRdb table lists in-frame clones only, not all of them. This sample has approximately 200,000 clones, with roughly 89% found just once. The TCR comes from a woman in her 40s with acute COVID-19. Sequencing was done on a sample of PBMCs or T cells enriched from blood (not recorded which). The chain carries TRBV7-2 and TRBJ2-1, with D tentatively TRBD1 (5 bases). DNA of the CDR3: TGTGCCAGCAGCTTTAGACAGTATGCCAATGAGCAGTTCTTC. Protein: CASSFRQYANEQFF.